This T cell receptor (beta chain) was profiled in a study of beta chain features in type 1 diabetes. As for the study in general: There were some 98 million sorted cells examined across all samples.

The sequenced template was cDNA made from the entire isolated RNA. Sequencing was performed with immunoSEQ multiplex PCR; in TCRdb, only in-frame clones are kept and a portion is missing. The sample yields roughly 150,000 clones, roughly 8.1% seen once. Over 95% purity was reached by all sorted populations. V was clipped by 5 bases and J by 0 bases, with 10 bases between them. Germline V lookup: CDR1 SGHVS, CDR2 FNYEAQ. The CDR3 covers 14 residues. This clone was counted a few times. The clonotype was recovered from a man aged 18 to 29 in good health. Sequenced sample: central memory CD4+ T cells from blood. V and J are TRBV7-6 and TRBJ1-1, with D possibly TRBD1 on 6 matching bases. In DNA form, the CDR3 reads TGTGCCAGCAGCACCACAGGGATGAACACTGAAGCTTTCTTT. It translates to CASSTTGMNTEAFF.